This T cell receptor beta chain was identified in a study of CD8 T cells in Susac syndrome. With random hexamers, reverse transcription was performed on about 0.5 to 1 ug of RNA. Amplification of TCR beta CDR3 used immunoSEQ multiplex PCR across 54 Vbeta and 13 Jbeta. From the immunoSEQ multiplex PCR reads, TCRdb called clonotypes with MiXCR, one entry per CDR3 protein. Here the sample spans roughly 200,000 distinct CDR3 sequences, 90% to 96% being singletons. The CDR3 contains 13 residues. Germline trimming cut 3 bases from V and 4 bases from J; bases unmatched to any gene: 5. The germline CDR1 and CDR2 sequences are GTSNPN and SVGIG (reference sequence). CD8+ and CD4+ T cells taken from blood had their TCR beta sequenced. In the multiple sclerosis control group, patients were treatment-naive and had stable or active relapsing-remitting disease. Negative magnetic isolation gave CD8+ and CD4+ cells; FACS enriched CD8+ TEMRA.

Sequencing was carried out using CD4+ T cells from PBMCs. The clonotype comes from a human donor with multiple sclerosis. The rearrangement links TRBV30 to TRBJ1-2; 7 bases are a match to TRBD1. The CDR3 region has the DNA TGTGCCTGGAGCCCGGGACAGCTCTATGGCTACACCTTC. Protein product: CAWSPGQLYGYTF.